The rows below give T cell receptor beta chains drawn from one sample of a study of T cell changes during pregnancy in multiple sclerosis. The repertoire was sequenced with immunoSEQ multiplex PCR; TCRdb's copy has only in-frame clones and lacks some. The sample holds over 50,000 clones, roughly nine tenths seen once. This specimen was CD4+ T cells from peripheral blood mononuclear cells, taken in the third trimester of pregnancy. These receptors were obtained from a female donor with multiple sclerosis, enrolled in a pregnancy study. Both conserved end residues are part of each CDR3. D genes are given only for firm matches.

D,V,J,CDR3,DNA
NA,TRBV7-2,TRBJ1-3,CASSLAKYDGTGNTIYF,TGTGCCAGCAGCTTAGCAAAATACGATGGCACTGGAAACACCATATATTTT
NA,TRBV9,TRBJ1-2,CASSVGQLSNYGYTF,TGTGCCAGCAGCGTAGGACAGCTGTCTAACTATGGCTACACCTTC
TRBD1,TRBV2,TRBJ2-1,CASSIDRGVGNEQFF,TGTGCCAGCAGCATCGACAGGGGAGTCGGCAATGAGCAGTTCTTC
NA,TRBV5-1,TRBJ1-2,CASRPGLKGYTF,TGCGCCAGCAGACCAGGGTTGAAAGGCTACACCTTC
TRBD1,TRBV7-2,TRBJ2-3,CASSPTGGSDTQYF,TGTGCCAGCAGCCCCACAGGGGGATCCGATACGCAGTATTTT
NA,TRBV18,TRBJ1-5,CASSPSYSNQPQHF,TGTGCCAGCTCACCATCTTATAGCAATCAGCCCCAGCATTTT
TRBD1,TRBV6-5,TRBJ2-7,CASRKGGHEQYF,TGTGCCAGCCGCAAAGGGGGCCACGAGCAGTACTTC
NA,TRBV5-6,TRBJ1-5,CASSLGRIDQPQHF,TGTGCCAGCAGCTTGGGCAGGATTGATCAGCCCCAGCATTTT
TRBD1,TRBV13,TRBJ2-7,CASSPSDRDSYEQYF,TGTGCCAGCAGCCCTTCGGACAGGGATTCTTACGAGCAGTACTTC
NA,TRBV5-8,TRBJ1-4,CASSIGLRGAEKLFF,TGTGCCAGCAGCATTGGACTGAGAGGAGCTGAAAAACTGTTTTTT
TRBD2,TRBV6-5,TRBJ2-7,CASSYSRESPHEQYF,TGTGCCAGCAGTTACTCGCGGGAGTCCCCCCACGAGCAGTACTTC
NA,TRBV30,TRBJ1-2,CALQTRAWGYTF,TGTGCCTTACAGACCAGGGCGTGGGGCTACACCTTC
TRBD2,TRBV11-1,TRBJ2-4,CASSVGTSRDIQYF,TGTGCCAGCAGCGTCGGGACTAGCCGGGACATTCAGTACTTC
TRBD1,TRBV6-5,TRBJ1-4,CASSFTGVWDEKLFF,TGTGCCAGCAGCTTTACAGGGGTATGGGATGAAAAACTGTTTTTT
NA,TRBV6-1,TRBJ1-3,CASSEYSSGNTIYF,TGTGCCAGCAGTGAATACAGCTCTGGAAACACCATATATTTT
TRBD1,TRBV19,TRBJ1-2,CASSHGTGQNYGYTF,TGTGCCAGTAGCCACGGGACAGGACAAAACTATGGCTACACCTTC
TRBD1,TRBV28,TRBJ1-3,CASSFPQTGGVILTGNTIYF,TGTGCCAGCAGTTTCCCCCAGACAGGGGGCGTGATACTAACTGGAAACACCATATATTTT